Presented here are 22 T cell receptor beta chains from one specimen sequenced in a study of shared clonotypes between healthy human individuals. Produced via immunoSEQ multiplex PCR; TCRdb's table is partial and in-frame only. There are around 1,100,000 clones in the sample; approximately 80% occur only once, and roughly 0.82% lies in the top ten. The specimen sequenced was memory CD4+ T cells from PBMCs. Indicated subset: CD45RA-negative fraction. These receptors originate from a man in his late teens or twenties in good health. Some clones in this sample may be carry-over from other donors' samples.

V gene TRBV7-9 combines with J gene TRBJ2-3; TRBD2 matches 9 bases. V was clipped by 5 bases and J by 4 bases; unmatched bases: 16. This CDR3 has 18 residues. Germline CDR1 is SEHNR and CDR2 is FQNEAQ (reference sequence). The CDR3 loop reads CASSRAVHRREGADTQYF. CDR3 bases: TGTGCCAGCAGCCGTGCCGTACATCGGCGGGAGGGCGCAGATACGCAGTATTTT.

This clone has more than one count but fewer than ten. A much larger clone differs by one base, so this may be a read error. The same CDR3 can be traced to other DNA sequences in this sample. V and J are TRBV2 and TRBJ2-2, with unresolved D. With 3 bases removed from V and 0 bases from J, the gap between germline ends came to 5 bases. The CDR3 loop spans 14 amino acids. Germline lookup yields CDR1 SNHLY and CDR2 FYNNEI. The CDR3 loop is CASSETPNTGELFF. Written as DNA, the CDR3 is TGTGCCAGCAGTGAGACACCGAACACCGGGGAGCTGTTTTTT. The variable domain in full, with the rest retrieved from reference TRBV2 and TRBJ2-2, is EPEVTQTPSHQVTQMGQEVILRCVPISNHLYFYWYRQILGQKVEFLVSFYNNEISEKSEIFDDQFSVERPDGSNFTLKIRSTKLEDSAMYFCASSETPNTGELFFGEGSRLTVL.

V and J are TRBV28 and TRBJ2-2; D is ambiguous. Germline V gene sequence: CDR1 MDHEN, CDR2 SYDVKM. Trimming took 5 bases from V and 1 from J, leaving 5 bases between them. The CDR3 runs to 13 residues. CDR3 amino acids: CASSEQNTGELFF. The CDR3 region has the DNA TGTGCCAGCAGTGAACAGAACACCGGGGAGCTGTTTTTT.

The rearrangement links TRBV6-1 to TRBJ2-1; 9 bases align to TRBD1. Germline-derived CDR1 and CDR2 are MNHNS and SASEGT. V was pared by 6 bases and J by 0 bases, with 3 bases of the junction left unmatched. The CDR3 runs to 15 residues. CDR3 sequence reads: CASSGQGSSYNEQFF. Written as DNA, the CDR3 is TGTGCCAGCAGCGGACAGGGGAGCTCCTACAATGAGCAGTTCTTC.

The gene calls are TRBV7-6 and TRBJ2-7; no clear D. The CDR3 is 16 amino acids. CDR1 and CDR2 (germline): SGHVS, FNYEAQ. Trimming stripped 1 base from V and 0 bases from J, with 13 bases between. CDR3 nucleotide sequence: TGTGCCAGCAGCTTAGAGTCGAGTGAGGTCTCCTACGAGCAGTACTTC. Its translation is CASSLESSEVSYEQYF. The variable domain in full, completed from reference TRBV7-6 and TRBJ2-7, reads GAGVSQSPRYKVTKRGQDVALRCDPISGHVSLYWYRQALGQGPEFLTYFNYEAQQDKSGLPNDRFSAERPEGSISTLTIQRTEQRDSAMYRCASSLESSEVSYEQYFGPGTRLTVT.

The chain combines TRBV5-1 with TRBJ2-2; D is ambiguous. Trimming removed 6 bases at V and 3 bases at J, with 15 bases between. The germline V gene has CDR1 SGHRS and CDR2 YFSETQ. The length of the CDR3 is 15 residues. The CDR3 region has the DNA TGCGCCAGCAAAAGTTTGATCCCTCACACCGGGGAGCTGTTTTTT. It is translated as CASKSLIPHTGELFF.

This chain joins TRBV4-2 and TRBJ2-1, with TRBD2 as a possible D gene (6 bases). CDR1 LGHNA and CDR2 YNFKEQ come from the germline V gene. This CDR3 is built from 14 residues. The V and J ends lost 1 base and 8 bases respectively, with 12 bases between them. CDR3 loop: CASSQGGGQHEQFF. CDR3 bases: TGTGCCAGCAGCCAAGGAGGAGGGCAACATGAGCAGTTCTTC.

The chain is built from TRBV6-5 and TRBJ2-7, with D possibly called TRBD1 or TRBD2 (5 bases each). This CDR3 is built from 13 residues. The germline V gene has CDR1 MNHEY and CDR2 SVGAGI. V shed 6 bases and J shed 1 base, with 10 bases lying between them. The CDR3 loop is CASRPWGSYEQYF. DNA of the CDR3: TGTGCCAGCAGGCCGTGGGGGTCCTACGAGCAGTACTTC.

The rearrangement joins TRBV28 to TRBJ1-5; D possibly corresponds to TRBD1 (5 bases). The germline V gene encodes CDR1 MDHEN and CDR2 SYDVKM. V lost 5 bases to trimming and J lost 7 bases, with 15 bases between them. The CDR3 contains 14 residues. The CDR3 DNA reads TGTGCCAGCAGTCCGCAGGGACTGCGGCAGCCCCAGCATTTT. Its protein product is CASSPQGLRQPQHF.

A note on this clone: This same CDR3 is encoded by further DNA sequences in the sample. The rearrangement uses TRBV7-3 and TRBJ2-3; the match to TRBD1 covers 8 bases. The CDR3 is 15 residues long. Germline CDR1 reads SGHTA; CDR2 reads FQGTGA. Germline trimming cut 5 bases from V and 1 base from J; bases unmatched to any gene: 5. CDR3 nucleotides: TGTGCCAGCAGCCTCACGGGACAGGGCACAGATACGCAGTATTTT. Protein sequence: CASSLTGQGTDTQYF.

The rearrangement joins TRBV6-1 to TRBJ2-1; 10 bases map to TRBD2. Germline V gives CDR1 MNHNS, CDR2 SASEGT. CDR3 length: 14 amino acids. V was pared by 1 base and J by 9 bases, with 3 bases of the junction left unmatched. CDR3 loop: CASSEEPSGSEQFF. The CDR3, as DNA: TGTGCCAGCAGTGAAGAACCTAGCGGGAGTGAGCAGTTCTTC.

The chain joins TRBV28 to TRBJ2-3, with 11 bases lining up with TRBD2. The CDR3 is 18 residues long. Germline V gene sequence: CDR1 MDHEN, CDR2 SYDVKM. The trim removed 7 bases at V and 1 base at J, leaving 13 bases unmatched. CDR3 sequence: CASTPTSGTVRGTDTQYF. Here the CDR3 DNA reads TGTGCCAGCACCCCGACTAGCGGGACAGTACGGGGCACAGATACGCAGTATTTT.

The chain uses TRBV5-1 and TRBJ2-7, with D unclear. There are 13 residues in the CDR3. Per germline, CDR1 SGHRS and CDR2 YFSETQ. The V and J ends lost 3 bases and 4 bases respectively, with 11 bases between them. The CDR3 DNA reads TGCGCCAGCAGCTCATCTCCGGGTTACGAGCAGTACTTC. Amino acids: CASSSSPGYEQYF.

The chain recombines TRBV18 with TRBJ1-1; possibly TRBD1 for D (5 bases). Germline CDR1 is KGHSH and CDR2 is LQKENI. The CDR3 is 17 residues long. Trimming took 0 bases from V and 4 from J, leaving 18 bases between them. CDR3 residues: CASSPPGAAAVSTEAFF. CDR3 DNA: TGTGCCAGCTCACCACCTGGGGCAGCAGCAGTGAGCACTGAAGCTTTCTTT.

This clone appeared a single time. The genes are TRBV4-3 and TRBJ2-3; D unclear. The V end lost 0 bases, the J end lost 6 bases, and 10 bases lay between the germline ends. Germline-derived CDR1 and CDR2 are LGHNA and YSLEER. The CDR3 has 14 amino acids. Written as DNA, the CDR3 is TGCGCCAGCAGCCAAGACTCGGTGCTTGATACGCAGTATTTT. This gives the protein CASSQDSVLDTQYF.

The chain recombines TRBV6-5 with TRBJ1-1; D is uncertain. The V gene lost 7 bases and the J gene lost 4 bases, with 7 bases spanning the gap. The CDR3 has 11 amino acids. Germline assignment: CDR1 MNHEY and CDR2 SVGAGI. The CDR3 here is CASIGVTEAFF. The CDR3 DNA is TGTGCCAGCATAGGAGTCACTGAAGCTTTCTTT.

The CDR3 loop is CASSPRAAGGGGTEAFF. CDR3 nucleotide sequence: TGTGCCAGCTCACCACGGGCCGCGGGGGGGGGCGGCACTGAAGCTTTCTTT. The chain couples TRBV18 to TRBJ1-1; possibly TRBD1 for D (6 bases). CDR1 KGHSH and CDR2 LQKENI come from the germline V gene. This CDR3 comprises 17 residues. Deletions cut 1 base from V and 4 bases from J, with 19 bases between.

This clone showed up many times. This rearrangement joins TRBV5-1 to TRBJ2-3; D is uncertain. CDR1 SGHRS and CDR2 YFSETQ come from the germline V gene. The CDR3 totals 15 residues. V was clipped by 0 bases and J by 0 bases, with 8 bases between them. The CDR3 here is CASSLALPSTDTQYF. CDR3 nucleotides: TGCGCCAGCAGCTTGGCTTTGCCCAGCACAGATACGCAGTATTTT.

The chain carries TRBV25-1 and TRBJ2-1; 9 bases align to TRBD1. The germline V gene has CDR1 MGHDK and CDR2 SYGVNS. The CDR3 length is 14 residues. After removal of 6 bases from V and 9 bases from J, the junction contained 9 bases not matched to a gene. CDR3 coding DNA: TGTGCCAGCAGGGTGACAGGGGGTTACGGTGAGCAGTTCTTC. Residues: CASRVTGGYGEQFF.

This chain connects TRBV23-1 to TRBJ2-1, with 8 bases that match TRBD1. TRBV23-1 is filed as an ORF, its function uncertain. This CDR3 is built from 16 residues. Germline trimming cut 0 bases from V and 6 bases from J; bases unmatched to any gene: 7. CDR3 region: CASSQSAQGAPNEQFF. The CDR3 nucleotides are TGCGCCAGCAGTCAATCGGCCCAGGGGGCGCCCAATGAGCAGTTCTTC.

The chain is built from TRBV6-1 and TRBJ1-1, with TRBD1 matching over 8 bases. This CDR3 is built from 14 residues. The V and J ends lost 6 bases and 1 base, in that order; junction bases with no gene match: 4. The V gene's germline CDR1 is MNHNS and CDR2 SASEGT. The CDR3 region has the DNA TGTGCCAGCAGCCGCGACAGGGGGAACACTGAAGCTTTCTTT. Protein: CASSRDRGNTEAFF.

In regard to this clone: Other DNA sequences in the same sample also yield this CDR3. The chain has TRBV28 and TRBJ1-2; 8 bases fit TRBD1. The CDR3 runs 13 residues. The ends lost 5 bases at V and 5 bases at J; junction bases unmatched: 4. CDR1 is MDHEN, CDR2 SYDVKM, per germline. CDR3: CASSPGQDYGYTF. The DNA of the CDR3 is TGTGCCAGCAGTCCGGGACAGGATTATGGCTACACCTTC.